A single sample gave rise to the 5 T cell receptor beta chains below, sequenced in a study of prognosis after radiotherapy for stage I lung cancer. Starting from genomic DNA, TCR beta CDR3 was amplified through two-round multiplex PCR. Amplification during the initial PCR round employed primers specific to each TRBV and TRBJ gene. TCRdb re-called the multiplex PCR reads through MiXCR, storing one row per CDR3 protein. This table holds about 27,000 distinct CDR3 sequences, 46% found once. The sample was PBMCs, taken before or after stereotactic body radiation therapy (not recorded which). These receptors were obtained from a donor over 45 with non-small cell lung cancer.

This clonotype showed up many times. The chain has TRBV5-1 and TRBJ1-1, with 7 bases aligning to TRBD1. Germline assignment: CDR1 SGHRS and CDR2 YFSETQ. The CDR3 has 15 amino acids. The V gene end was trimmed by 4 bases and the J gene end by 2 bases; junction bases not matched to a gene: 8. Here the CDR3 reads CASSPGQLRNTEAFF. DNA for the CDR3: TGCGCCAGCAGCCCGGGACAGCTAAGAAACACTGAAGCTTTCTTT.

Details on this clonotype: This likely reflects a read error, since a far larger clone is one base away. The V and J genes are TRBV7-4 and TRBJ1-1, with a possible D match to TRBD1 (5 bases). The CDR3 has 12 residues. The V gene lost 6 bases and the J gene lost 11 bases, with 16 bases spanning the gap. CDR1 SGHVT and CDR2 SQSDAQ come from the germline V gene. The DNA of the CDR3 is TGTGCCAGCAGTGATGGGGCGCCTCGCGCTTTCTTT. Protein product: CASSDGAPRAFF.

At least ten counts were recorded for this clonotype. DNA for the CDR3: TGTGCCAGCAGTTTTGGGACAGGGGGCTTTTACGAGCAGTACTTC. Its protein is CASSFGTGGFYEQYF. This sequence joins TRBV12-3 or TRBV12-4 and TRBJ2-7, with 12 positions matching TRBD1. CDR3 size: 15 residues. Trimming cost V 3 bases and J 4 bases; bases outside gene matches: 4.

This clonotype was seen many times. The chain links TRBV4-3 to TRBJ2-1, with D perhaps matching TRBD1 or TRBD2 (5 bases each). Germline loops: CDR1 LGHNA, CDR2 YSLEER. CDR3 length: 14 residues. V shed 2 bases and J shed 6 bases, with 11 bases lying between them. This CDR3 is CASSQRGRSNEQFF. CDR3 bases: TGCGCCAGCAGCCAACGGGGCCGGAGCAATGAGCAGTTCTTC.

With regard to this clonotype: A read error may account for a junction end that differs from germline. The chain recombines TRBV10-3 with TRBJ2-2, with D maybe TRBD2 (5 bases). The CDR3 contains 13 residues. The V gene's germline CDR1 is ENHRY and CDR2 SYGVKD. CDR3 bases: TGTGCCATCAGGACCCAGGCATACGGGGAGCTTTTTTTT. Translating gives CAIRTQAYGELFF.